The 29 T cell receptor beta chains listed next were all sequenced from one sample in a study of tumor and adjacent non-tumor tissue in lung cancer. TCRbeta libraries were built with three rounds of nested PCR, modified from ARM-PCR. TCRdb re-called the multiplex PCR reads through MiXCR, storing one row per CDR3 protein. The data show 90,000 to 100,000 distinct CDR3 sequences, 75% to 85% seen once. RNA was extracted from bulk tissue without any cell sorting. This non-tumor lung sample came from over 3 cm beyond the tumor edge. The sequenced material came from distant non-tumor lung tissue. Receptor source: a man in his fifties or sixties with small cell lung cancer.

With regard to this clonotype: One end of the junction fails to match germline, which may point to a read error. This sequence joins TRBV6-1 and TRBJ2-6, with D possibly matching TRBD2 (6 bases). The CDR3 spans 15 residues. Germline values: CDR1 MNHNS, CDR2 SASEGT. In DNA form, the CDR3 reads TGTGCCAGCAGTCTGGACGGGAGAGGGGCCAACGTCCTGGCTTTC. This codes for CASSLDGRGANVLAF.

The chain is built from TRBV6-6 and TRBJ2-3, with TRBD2 matching over 13 bases. The J segment lost 0 bases and the V segment lost 2 bases, leaving 8 bases of the junction unmatched. The CDR3 length is 19 residues. The germline V gene encodes CDR1 MNHNY and CDR2 SVGAGI (reference sequence). The CDR3 DNA follows: TGTGCCAGCAGTTACCGTGGGACTAGCGGGATGGACAGCACAGATACGCAGTATTTT. It yields the protein CASSYRGTSGMDSTDTQYF.

At least ten counts were recorded for this clonotype. The CDR3 loop reads CASSPGRALTYTQYF. The CDR3 nucleotides are TGCGCCAGCAGCCCCGGGAGGGCCTTAACATATACGCAGTATTTT. J is TRBJ2-3 and V is TRBV5-1; TRBD2 aligns across 8 bases. This CDR3 has 15 amino acids. J gave up 7 bases and V 4 bases, and 11 bases lay outside the gene matches. Germline V gene data show CDR1 as SGHRS and CDR2 as YFSETQ.

The chain carries TRBV29-1 and TRBJ2-3; the D gene is possibly TRBD1 (5 bases). CDR1 and CDR2 (germline): SQVTM, ANQGSEA. This CDR3 contains 13 residues. Trimming took 8 bases from V and 2 from J, leaving 14 bases between them. CDR3 bases: TGCAGCCTTCAGAGACAGAACACAGATACGCAGTATTTT. Amino acid sequence: CSLQRQNTDTQYF.

Note on this clonotype: A much larger clone differs from this one at a single base, so this may be a read error. V is TRBV20-1 and J is TRBJ2-3; D gene ambiguous. The CDR3 extends over 12 amino acids. From germline, CDR1 is DFQATT and CDR2 SNEGSKA (reference sequence). CDR3 sequence reads: CNARIYADTQYF. CDR3 sequence (DNA): TGCAATGCTAGGATCTACGCAGATACGCAGTATTTT.

As concerns this clonotype: At one of its ends the junction is not consistent with the germline gene, which may arise from a read error. The chain uses TRBV11-2 and TRBJ2-1; TRBD2 is a possible D gene (5 bases). The last part of the DNA fits TRBJ2-7 better; the J call may be wrong. CDR1 is SGHAT, CDR2 FQNNGV, per germline. This CDR3 region has 13 residues. The CDR3 loop reads CVSSSEGFGEQYF. CDR3 nucleotide sequence: TGTGTCAGCAGCTCAGAGGGTTTCGGTGAGCAGTACTTC.

This clonotype was observed once. The junction differs from germline at one of its ends, possibly a read error. This chain links TRBV29-1 with TRBJ2-5; TRBD2 matches 7 bases. Germline CDR1 and CDR2: SQVTM and ANQGSEA. This CDR3 spans 15 amino acids. The CDR3: CRVDSGAGDPLTEYF. Here the CDR3 DNA reads TGCAGAGTTGATAGCGGCGCGGGGGACCCGTTAACTGAGTACTTC.

For this clonotype: An end of the junction differs from the germline gene, which may be a read error. The rearrangement uses TRBV4-1 and TRBJ2-1; no firm D call. The CDR3 loop spans 14 amino acids. Germline loops: CDR1 MGHRA, CDR2 YSYEKL. The CDR3 DNA sequence: TGCGCGAGCACCCAAGAAACGATTACCGGTGAGCAGTTCTTC. It yields the protein CASTQETITGEQFF.

The genes are TRBV28 and TRBJ1-4; D possibly corresponds to TRBD1 (5 bases). Germline V lookup: CDR1 MDHEN, CDR2 SYDVKM. The CDR3 length is 12 residues. The CDR3: CTTRDPNEKLFF. DNA of the CDR3: TGTACCACTCGGGACCCTAATGAAAAACTGTTTTTT.

A note on this clonotype: This may arise from a read error, as a much more abundant clone is one base away. The chain recombines TRBV24-1 with TRBJ2-1; the D gene is possibly TRBD2 (6 bases). The V and J ends lost 11 bases and 5 bases respectively, with 21 bases between them. Per the germline V gene, CDR1 is KGHDR and CDR2 is SFDVKD. This CDR3 has 15 residues. CDR3 DNA sequence: TGTGCCATCTCTCCTTCGGGGGTTGGCAACAATGAGCAGTTCTTC. The encoded protein is CAISPSGVGNNEQFF.

On this clonotype: A junction end diverges from the germline sequence, so it may reflect a read error. The rearrangement links TRBV7-9 to TRBJ2-2; D not resolved. This CDR3 comprises 14 residues. Germline loops: CDR1 SEHNR, CDR2 FQNEAQ (reference sequence). In DNA, the CDR3 is TGCGCCAGCAGACCAGGTTGGGATGCCGGGGAGCTGTTTTTT. This sequence encodes CASRPGWDAGELFF.

This clonotype was found once. Germline is not matched at one junction end, which may reflect a read error. The V gene is TRBV9, the J gene TRBJ2-3; D is possibly TRBD2 (6 bases). This CDR3 is 12 amino acids long. Looked up from germline, CDR1 is SGDLS and CDR2 is YYNGEE. The CDR3 is CASSARLDRQYF. The CDR3 coding sequence is TGTGCCAGCAGCGCCAGACTAGATAGGCAGTATTTT.

Notes on this clonotype: A much larger clone lies one base from this, so it may be a read error. This chain connects TRBV30 to TRBJ2-7; no reliable D call. The V gene's germline CDR1 is GTSNPN and CDR2 SVGIG (reference sequence). Trimming removed 0 bases at V and 12 bases at J, with 12 bases between. The CDR3 loop spans 11 amino acids. The chain's CDR3 is CAWSVTYWMYF. DNA of the CDR3: TGTGCCTGGAGTGTCACCTACTGGATGTACTTC.

About this clonotype itself: This may be a read error, as it is one base from a much larger clone. The chain combines TRBV24-1 with TRBJ2-6, with D unclear. The CDR3 is 15 amino acids. In germline, CDR1 is KGHDR, CDR2 SFDVKD. The germline V and J ends were trimmed by 4 bases and 4 bases, with 10 bases remaining between them. CDR3 in DNA: TGTGCCACCAGTGAACCACTTCACGGGGCCAACGTCCTGACTTTC. Translation gives CATSEPLHGANVLTF.

With regard to this clonotype: A read error is possible here, since a much larger clone lies one base away. The rearrangement links TRBV30 to TRBJ1-5; possible D gene TRBD1, 5 bases. V dropped 2 bases and J dropped 7 bases, with 12 bases sitting between them. The CDR3 has 13 amino acids. CDR1 GTSNPN and CDR2 SVGIG come from the germline V gene (reference sequence). Here the CDR3 reads CAWSRGRTQPQHF. The CDR3 nucleotides are TGTGCCTGGAGTCGGGGGAGGACCCAGCCCCAGCATTTT.

On this clonotype: The junction does not match germline at one end; this may be a read error. V is TRBV28 and J is TRBJ2-3; 8 bases agree with TRBD1. The CDR3 is 18 residues long. The germline V gene has CDR1 MDHEN and CDR2 SYDVKM. CDR3 bases: TGTGCCAGCAGTTTTATGTGGCAGGGGGCAGGGAACACAGATACGCACTATTTT. As protein: CASSFMWQGAGNTDTHYF.

A few counts support this clonotype. The chain combines TRBV10-3 with TRBJ2-2; TRBD2 is a possible D gene (5 bases). The V and J ends lost 11 bases and 0 bases respectively, with 13 bases between them. Germline CDR1 is ENHRY and CDR2 is SYGVKD. The CDR3 extends over 14 amino acids. CDR3 protein: CAARPGSNTGELFF. CDR3 in DNA: TGTGCCGCCAGGCCGGGGTCGAACACCGGGGAGCTGTTTTTT.

The gene calls are TRBV6-1 and TRBJ2-7; D is ambiguous. The CDR3 loop spans 15 amino acids. Germline V lookup: CDR1 MNHNS, CDR2 SASEGT. Here the CDR3 DNA reads TGTGCCAACAACACAATCGGGTCGTCTTTCTACGAGCAGTATGTC. It yields the protein CANNTIGSSFYEQYV.

The J gene is TRBJ2-2, the V gene TRBV12-3 or TRBV12-4; D is undetermined. The V and J ends lost 11 bases and 1 base respectively, with 14 bases between them. The CDR3 has 14 amino acids. The CDR3 here is CAGEWYQNTGELFF. In DNA form, the CDR3 reads TGTGCCGGCGAGTGGTATCAGAACACCGGGGAGCTGTTTTTT.

This clonotype was observed a few times. The rearrangement uses TRBV24-1 and TRBJ2-1, with 7 bases aligning to TRBD2. The CDR3 length is 13 residues. Germline V gene lookup returns CDR1 KGHDR and CDR2 SFDVKD. V trimming: 7 bases; J trimming: 9 bases; junction bases outside the gene matches: 8. As DNA, the CDR3 is TGTGCCACCAGCCACGGACTAGGTGGTGAGCAGTTCTTC. Its translation is CATSHGLGGEQFF.

About this clonotype: The junction departs from the called germline gene at one end, perhaps through a read error. The chain couples TRBV13 to TRBJ1-6; D gene uncertain. CDR3 length: 17 amino acids. The germline gives CDR1 PRHDT, CDR2 FYEKMQ (reference sequence). CDR3 amino acids: CASSQNVGSSYNSPLHF. DNA for the CDR3: TGTGCCAGCAGCCAGAACGTCGGAAGCTCCTATAATTCACCCCTTCACTTT.

To note about this clonotype: A much larger clone differs by one base, so this may be a read error. V is TRBV6-1 and J is TRBJ2-1; the match to TRBD2 covers 11 bases. Losses at the gene ends were 3 bases for V and 9 bases for J; bases not matched to a gene: 7. The CDR3 runs to 15 residues. Germline loops: CDR1 MNHNS, CDR2 SASEGT. The CDR3, as DNA: TGTGCCAGCAGTGACACTAGCGGGAGTGTCGTTGAGCAGTTCTTC. Translated, it gives CASSDTSGSVVEQFF.

To note about this clonotype: A much larger clone lies one base from this, so it may be a read error. DNA for the CDR3: TGTGCCAGCAGCTTGGGACAGGGGAGTACTGAATCTTTCTTT. Translated: CASSLGQGSTESFF. V is TRBV7-9 and J is TRBJ1-1; 10 bases fit TRBD1. CDR1 is SEHNR and CDR2 is FQNEAQ in the germline V gene (reference sequence). This CDR3 is built from 14 residues.

Turning to this clonotype: One end of the junction is discordant with germline, which a read error may explain. The rearrangement links TRBV11-2 to TRBJ2-2, with a possible D match to TRBD2 (5 bases). The CDR3 contains 13 residues. CDR1 is SGHAT and CDR2 is FQNNGV in the germline V gene. The CDR3 bases are TGTGCCGGCAGCTTAGAGTCGGCCGGGAAGATGTTTTTT. This translates into CAGSLESAGKMFF.

Points on this clonotype: One end of the junction fails to match germline, which may point to a read error. The rearrangement uses TRBV6-5 and TRBJ1-2, with D tentatively TRBD1 (5 bases). Germline values: CDR1 MNHEY, CDR2 SVGAGI. The CDR3 is 13 residues long. The CDR3 DNA is TGTGCCAGCAGTCACTCAAGGGGCGGTAGCTACACCTTC. Its protein is CASSHSRGGSYTF.

The rearrangement joins TRBV4-1 to TRBJ2-2, with D perhaps matching TRBD2 (6 bases). This CDR3 has 15 residues. V was clipped by 7 bases and J by 4 bases, with 16 bases between them. CDR1 MGHRA and CDR2 YSYEKL come from the germline V gene. CDR3 protein: CASNQEGRTTGELFF. The CDR3 DNA sequence: TGCGCCAGCAACCAGGAGGGACGGACCACCGGGGAGCTGTTTTTT.

Concerning this clonotype itself: A much larger clone is a single base away; this may be a read error. V gene TRBV19 combines with J gene TRBJ1-6; D is possibly TRBD1 (5 bases). Germline V gene data show CDR1 as LNHDA and CDR2 as SQIVND (reference sequence). The CDR3 consists of 15 residues. CDR3 loop: CACSTGIGVWSPLHF. CDR3 coding DNA: TGTGCCTGTAGTACAGGCATAGGGGTATGGTCACCCCTCCACTTT.

On this clonotype itself: An end of the junction does not agree with germline; a read error may underlie this. J is TRBJ2-1 and V is TRBV4-1; TRBD1 might be the D (6 bases). Germline V lookup: CDR1 MGHRA, CDR2 YSYEKL. This CDR3 comprises 15 residues. DNA of the CDR3: TGCCCCAGCAGCCCTACAGGGATCTCCTACAATGAGCAATTCTTC. Translated: CPSSPTGISYNEQFF.

In regard to this clonotype: One junction end disagrees with the germline gene, perhaps due to a read error. The chain links TRBV28 to TRBJ2-3; TRBD1 might be the D (5 bases). There are 16 residues in the CDR3. CDR1 and CDR2 (germline): MDHEN, SYDVKM. CDR3 sequence reads: CASSREQDLSTDTKYF. CDR3 sequence (DNA): TGTGCCAGCAGCCGAGAACAGGATTTAAGCACAGATACGAAGTATTTT.